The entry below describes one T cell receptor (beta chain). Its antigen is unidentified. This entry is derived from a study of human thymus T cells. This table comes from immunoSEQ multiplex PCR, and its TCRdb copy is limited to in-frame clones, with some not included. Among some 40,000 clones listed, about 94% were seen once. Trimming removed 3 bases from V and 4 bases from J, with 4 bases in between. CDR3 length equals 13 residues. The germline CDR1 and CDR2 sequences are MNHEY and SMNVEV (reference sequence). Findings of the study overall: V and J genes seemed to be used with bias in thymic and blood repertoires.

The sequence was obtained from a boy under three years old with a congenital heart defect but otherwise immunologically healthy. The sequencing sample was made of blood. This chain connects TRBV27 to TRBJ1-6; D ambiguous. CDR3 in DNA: TGTGCCAGCAGTTTGACTTATAATTCACCCCTCCACTTT. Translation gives CASSLTYNSPLHF.